This is a list of T cell receptor beta chains from one sample in a study of blood T cell repertoires in COVID-19. Libraries were prepared by immunoSEQ multiplex PCR; TCRdb keeps only in-frame clonotypes and omits some of them. The sample consists of a few hundred thousand clones, roughly 85% of them appearing once. Sequences were obtained from peripheral blood. The source of these receptors is a man aged 50-59 years with active or convalescent COVID-19. Both conserved end residues are part of each CDR3. Each record gives: clone size, D gene, CDR3 length, V gene, J gene, CDR3 DNA, CDR3 protein. D genes are given only for firm matches. Clone size is not always given. Where it is, it says once, few, many or a class for expanded clones.

clone size: once
D gene: -
CDR3 length: 15
V gene: TRBV5-5
J gene: TRBJ1-1
CDR3 DNA: TGTGCCAGCAGCTTGAGGAATCAGGGTAACACTGAAGCTTTCTTT
CDR3 protein: CASSLRNQGNTEAFF

clone size: -
D gene: -
CDR3 length: 15
V gene: TRBV4-3
J gene: TRBJ1-4
CDR3 DNA: TGCGCCAGCAGCCAGACTACAGCTACGGGAGAAAAACTGTTTTTT
CDR3 protein: CASSQTTATGEKLFF

clone size: once
D gene: -
CDR3 length: 13
V gene: TRBV27
J gene: TRBJ2-3
CDR3 DNA: TGTGCCAGCAGTCCGAGGTGGGCAGATACGCAGTATTTT
CDR3 protein: CASSPRWADTQYF

clone size: -
D gene: TRBD1
CDR3 length: 14
V gene: TRBV5-1
J gene: TRBJ1-1
CDR3 DNA: TGCGCCAGCAGCTACGGGACAGTGAACACTGAAGCTTTCTTT
CDR3 protein: CASSYGTVNTEAFF

clone size: -
D gene: TRBD1
CDR3 length: 14
V gene: TRBV27
J gene: TRBJ1-1
CDR3 DNA: TGTGCCAGCAGCCGGGACAGGGGGAACGCTGAAGCTTTCTTT
CDR3 protein: CASSRDRGNAEAFF

clone size: -
D gene: TRBD1
CDR3 length: 14
V gene: TRBV5-4
J gene: TRBJ1-3
CDR3 DNA: TGTGCCAGCAGCTTACAGGGGACGGGAAACACCATATATTTT
CDR3 protein: CASSLQGTGNTIYF

clone size: -
D gene: TRBD2
CDR3 length: 16
V gene: TRBV5-1
J gene: TRBJ2-7
CDR3 DNA: TGCGCCAGCAGCTCCACCCAGTCGGGAGGCTCCTACGAGCAGTACTTC
CDR3 protein: CASSSTQSGGSYEQYF

clone size: -
D gene: TRBD1
CDR3 length: 15
V gene: TRBV11-2
J gene: TRBJ1-5
CDR3 DNA: TGTGCCAGCAGCTGGACAGGGGACGGCAATCAGCCCCAGCATTTT
CDR3 protein: CASSWTGDGNQPQHF

clone size: -
D gene: -
CDR3 length: 13
V gene: TRBV4-1
J gene: TRBJ1-5
CDR3 DNA: TGCGCCAGCAGCCAAGATATAAATCAGCCCCAGCATTTT
CDR3 protein: CASSQDINQPQHF

clone size: -
D gene: TRBD1
CDR3 length: 15
V gene: TRBV5-5
J gene: TRBJ2-5
CDR3 DNA: TGTGCCAGCAGCTTACACAGGGGGCAAGGGGAGACCCAGTACTTC
CDR3 protein: CASSLHRGQGETQYF

clone size: -
D gene: TRBD2
CDR3 length: 16
V gene: TRBV5-1
J gene: TRBJ2-5
CDR3 DNA: TGCGCCAGCAGCTTGACTAGCGGGAGAGGGCAAGAGACCCAGTACTTC
CDR3 protein: CASSLTSGRGQETQYF

clone size: few
D gene: -
CDR3 length: 13
V gene: TRBV28
J gene: TRBJ1-2
CDR3 DNA: TGTGCCAGCAGTCCGCCCGGTGCCTATGGCTACACCTTC
CDR3 protein: CASSPPGAYGYTF

clone size: few
D gene: -
CDR3 length: 15
V gene: TRBV25-1
J gene: TRBJ2-1
CDR3 DNA: TGTGCCAGCAGTGGGAATGGACAGCTCTACAATGAGCAGTTCTTC
CDR3 protein: CASSGNGQLYNEQFF

clone size: -
D gene: -
CDR3 length: 13
V gene: TRBV6-6
J gene: TRBJ1-2
CDR3 DNA: TGTGCCAGCACTATTTTTCAGGGGCAAGGCTACACCTTC
CDR3 protein: CASTIFQGQGYTF

clone size: -
D gene: TRBD2
CDR3 length: 18
V gene: TRBV9
J gene: TRBJ2-1
CDR3 DNA: TGTGCCAGCAGCTTTACTAGCGGGAGCGCCCTCGCCTACAATGAGCAGTTCTTC
CDR3 protein: CASSFTSGSALAYNEQFF

clone size: -
D gene: TRBD1
CDR3 length: 15
V gene: TRBV7-8
J gene: TRBJ2-7
CDR3 DNA: TGTGCCAGCAGCCAAGGGGGCGAGGCCCCCTACGAGCAGTACTTC
CDR3 protein: CASSQGGEAPYEQYF

clone size: -
D gene: TRBD1
CDR3 length: 14
V gene: TRBV10-2
J gene: TRBJ2-3
CDR3 DNA: TGCGCCAGTTATGACAGGGCCAGCACAGATACGCAGTATTTT
CDR3 protein: CASYDRASTDTQYF

clone size: -
D gene: -
CDR3 length: 15
V gene: TRBV9
J gene: TRBJ2-2
CDR3 DNA: TGTGCCAGCAGCGTAGATGCTGGCCACACCGGGGAGCTGTTTTTT
CDR3 protein: CASSVDAGHTGELFF

clone size: -
D gene: -
CDR3 length: 15
V gene: TRBV7-2
J gene: TRBJ1-1
CDR3 DNA: TGTGCCAGCAGCTTAGTTTTGGGGGGGGACACTGAAGCTTTCTTT
CDR3 protein: CASSLVLGGDTEAFF

clone size: -
D gene: TRBD2
CDR3 length: 16
V gene: TRBV4-2
J gene: TRBJ2-1
CDR3 DNA: TGTGCCAGCAGCCAAGACGGGGGGGGACTAGTTGGTGAGCAGTTCTTC
CDR3 protein: CASSQDGGGLVGEQFF

clone size: -
D gene: TRBD2
CDR3 length: 16
V gene: TRBV29-1
J gene: TRBJ2-3
CDR3 DNA: TGCAGTTACCAGGGGGGGGTAGGACTAGCGGGAGATACGCAGTATTTT
CDR3 protein: CSYQGGVGLAGDTQYF

clone size: -
D gene: -
CDR3 length: 15
V gene: TRBV7-2
J gene: TRBJ1-2
CDR3 DNA: TGTGCCAGCAGCTTGGGTGGGGGCGCGATCTATGGCTACACCTTC
CDR3 protein: CASSLGGGAIYGYTF